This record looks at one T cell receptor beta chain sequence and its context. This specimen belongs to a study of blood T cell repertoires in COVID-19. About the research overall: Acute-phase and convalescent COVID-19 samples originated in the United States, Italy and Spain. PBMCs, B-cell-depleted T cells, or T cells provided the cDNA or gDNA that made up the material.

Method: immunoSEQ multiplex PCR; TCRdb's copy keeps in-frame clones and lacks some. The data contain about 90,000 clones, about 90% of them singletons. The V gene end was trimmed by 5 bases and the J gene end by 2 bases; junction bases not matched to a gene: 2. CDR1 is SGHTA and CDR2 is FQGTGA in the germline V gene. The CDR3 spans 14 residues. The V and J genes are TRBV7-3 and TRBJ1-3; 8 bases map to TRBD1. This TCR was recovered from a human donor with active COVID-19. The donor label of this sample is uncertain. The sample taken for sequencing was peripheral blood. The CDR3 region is CASSAGGPGNTIYF. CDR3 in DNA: TGTGCCAGCAGCGCAGGGGGCCCTGGAAACACCATATATTTT.